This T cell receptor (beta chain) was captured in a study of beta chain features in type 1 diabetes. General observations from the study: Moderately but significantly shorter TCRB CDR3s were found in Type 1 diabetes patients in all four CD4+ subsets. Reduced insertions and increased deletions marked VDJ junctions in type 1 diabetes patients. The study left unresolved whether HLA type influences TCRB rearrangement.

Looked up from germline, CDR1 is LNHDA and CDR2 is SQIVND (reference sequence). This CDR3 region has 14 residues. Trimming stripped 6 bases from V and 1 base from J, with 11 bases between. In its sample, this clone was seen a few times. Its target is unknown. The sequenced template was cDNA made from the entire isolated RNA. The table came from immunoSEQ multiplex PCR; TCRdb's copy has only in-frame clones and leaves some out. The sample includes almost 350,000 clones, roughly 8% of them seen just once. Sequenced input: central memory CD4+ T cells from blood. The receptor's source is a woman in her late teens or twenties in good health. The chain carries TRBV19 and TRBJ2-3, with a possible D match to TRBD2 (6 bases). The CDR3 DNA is TGTGCCAGTAGCCCACCGGGGGGCACAGATACGCAGTATTTT. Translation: CASSPPGGTDTQYF. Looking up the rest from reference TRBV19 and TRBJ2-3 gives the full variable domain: DGGITQSPKYLFRKEGQNVTLSCEQNLNHDAMYWYRQDPGQGLRLIYYSQIVNDFQKGDIAEGYSVSREKKESFPLTVTSAQKNPTAFYLCASSPPGGTDTQYFGPGTRLTVL.